This entry is about one T cell receptor beta chain. This clonotype was seen a handful of times. Which antigen it targets is not known. Per-base qualities were not stored, and no clone one base away is much larger. Set within a cohort of healthcare workers in London, UK, this nested case-control study involved weekly PCR testing of nasopharyngeal swabs along with blood sampling. Healthcare workers were recruited between 23 and 31 March 2020, during the week of the UK lockdown, and were followed weekly for up to about 16 weeks. The sample comes from a study of early T cells in non-severe SARS-CoV-2 infection (dated by TCRdb to the early 2020s). Broadly, across the study: Bulk RNA from unsorted whole blood was used for TCR sequencing, so alpha and beta chains could not be paired.

Broad study findings and their caveats: VDJdb matching was skewed toward anti-spike CD8 responses, so virus-specific expansions were likely underestimated and private and CD4 specificities were missed.

Libraries came from 5' RACE. Data came from a NextSeq 500. To correct for sequencing error and PCR bias, the TCR library protocol tagged individual cDNA molecules with unique molecular identifiers. Both TCR alpha and beta chains were sequenced, and tight co-correlation was observed between alpha and beta sequence abundances in each sample. The study's own analysis went as follows. Decombinator V4 was used to annotate TCR sequences for V gene, J gene and CDR3. TCRs were defined as expanded if a significant change between any two time points was detected under a Poisson model with p below 0.0001. TCR abundances were normalised to the total number of TCRs sequenced per sample and were expressed as counts per million. VDJdb, accessed 1 November 2021, was searched for CMV, EBV and SARS-CoV-2 annotated TCRs, with TCRs annotated for multiple antigens excluded. Using fastp trimming at Q25 and MiXCR clonotype assembly, TCRdb reanalyzed the public sequencing data and kept in-frame beta chains. Rows merge per CDR3 protein into single entries with the most common DNA and genes. TCRdb, rather than the study authors, made the V and J calls. Here the sample has about 55,000 distinct CDR3 sequences; more than 6.5% occur a single time. Of the sample, roughly 6% is held by the ten largest clones.

The TCR sequence derives from an adult who was a healthcare worker with PCR-confirmed SARS-CoV-2 infection or an uninfected control (not recorded which). The input for sequencing was whole blood, taken at baseline.

For the CDR3, the sequence is CASSQNTGGRAFF. At the DNA level, the sequence is TGTGCCAGCAGCCAAAACACAGGGGGCAGAGCTTTCTTT. The sequence is built from TRBV3-1 and TRBJ1-1; TRBD1 matches 9 bases in the middle. From its cysteine to its phenylalanine, the CDR3 spans 13 amino acids. CDR3 DNA is the only sequence kept; it has 39 bases, read in frame from the first base. The germline V gene (reference sequence) specifies LGHDT as CDR1 and YNNKEL as CDR2. V trim: 2 bases; J trim: 10 bases; unmatched bases: 5.